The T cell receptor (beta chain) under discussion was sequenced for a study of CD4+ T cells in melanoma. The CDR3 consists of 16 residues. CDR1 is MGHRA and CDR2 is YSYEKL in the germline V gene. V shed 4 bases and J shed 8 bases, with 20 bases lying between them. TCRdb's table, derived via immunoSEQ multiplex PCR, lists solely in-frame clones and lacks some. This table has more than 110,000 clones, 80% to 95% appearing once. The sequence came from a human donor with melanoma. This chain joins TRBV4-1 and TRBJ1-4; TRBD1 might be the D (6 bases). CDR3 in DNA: TGCGCCAGCAGCCTCAAGTCAGACAGGTGGGGAGAAAAACTGTTTTTT. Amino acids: CASSLKSDRWGEKLFF.